This TCR beta chain came from a study of tumor and adjacent non-tumor tissue in lung cancer. The library came from three nested PCR rounds adapted from ARM-PCR protocols. Each CDR3 protein gets one entry after TCRdb re-called the multiplex PCR reads with MiXCR. The sample carries under 250,000 distinct CDR3 sequences, about 71% recorded once. Findings of the study overall: TCR diversity was significantly greater in tumor than normal lung tissue. Higher tumor TCR diversity was associated with shorter survival.

About this clonotype: Its antigen is unknown.

V gave up 4 bases and J gave up 13 bases, with 24 bases separating them. This CDR3 is built from 14 residues. CDR1 SGHRS and CDR2 YFSETQ come from the germline V gene. The template was RNA from unsorted bulk tissue. The J gene is TRBJ2-7, the V gene TRBV5-1, with a weak D call TRBD2 (5 bases). Material for sequencing was lung tumor tissue. The TCR originated in a man between 60 and 70 years old with non-small cell lung cancer. CDR3 protein: CASSASLAGCERYF. The CDR3 DNA is TGCGCCAGCAGCGCCAGCCTGGCGGGCTGCGAGCGCTACTTC. Full variable domain (rest looked up from reference TRBV5-1 and TRBJ2-7): KAGVTQTPRYLIKTRGQQVTLSCSPISGHRSVSWYQQTPGQGLQFLFEYFSETQRNKGNFPGRFSGRQFSNSRSEMNVSTLELGDSALYLCASSASLAGCERYFGPGTRLTVT.